This TCR beta chain originates from a study of cytomegalovirus exposure and HLA in healthy donors. Study findings and constraints: A later analysis linked 15,000 to 20,000 TCR beta sequences to HLA alleles at 0.05 false discovery rate. Presence/absence analyses assumed roughly uniform sequencing depth across donors.

Worth noting for this clone: What it recognizes is unknown.

Amplification used 60 Vbeta primers and 13 Jbeta primers. Measured with immunoSEQ multiplex PCR; TCRdb has only the in-frame clones, and not every one. The sample includes about 120,000 clones, roughly 82% of them seen just once. This CDR3 region has 17 residues. V lost 5 bases to trimming and J lost 3 bases; unmatched junction nucleotides: 14. Germline loops: CDR1 SGHTA, CDR2 FQGNSA. This receptor was identified in a young man in good health and CMV-seropositive. The chain employs TRBV7-2 and TRBJ1-1, with 8 bases lining up with TRBD1. Sequenced: PBMCs. DNA of the CDR3: TGTGCCAGCAGCACCCCTAGGGACAGGATAGGGGACACTGAAGCTTTCTTT. The encoded protein is CASSTPRDRIGDTEAFF.